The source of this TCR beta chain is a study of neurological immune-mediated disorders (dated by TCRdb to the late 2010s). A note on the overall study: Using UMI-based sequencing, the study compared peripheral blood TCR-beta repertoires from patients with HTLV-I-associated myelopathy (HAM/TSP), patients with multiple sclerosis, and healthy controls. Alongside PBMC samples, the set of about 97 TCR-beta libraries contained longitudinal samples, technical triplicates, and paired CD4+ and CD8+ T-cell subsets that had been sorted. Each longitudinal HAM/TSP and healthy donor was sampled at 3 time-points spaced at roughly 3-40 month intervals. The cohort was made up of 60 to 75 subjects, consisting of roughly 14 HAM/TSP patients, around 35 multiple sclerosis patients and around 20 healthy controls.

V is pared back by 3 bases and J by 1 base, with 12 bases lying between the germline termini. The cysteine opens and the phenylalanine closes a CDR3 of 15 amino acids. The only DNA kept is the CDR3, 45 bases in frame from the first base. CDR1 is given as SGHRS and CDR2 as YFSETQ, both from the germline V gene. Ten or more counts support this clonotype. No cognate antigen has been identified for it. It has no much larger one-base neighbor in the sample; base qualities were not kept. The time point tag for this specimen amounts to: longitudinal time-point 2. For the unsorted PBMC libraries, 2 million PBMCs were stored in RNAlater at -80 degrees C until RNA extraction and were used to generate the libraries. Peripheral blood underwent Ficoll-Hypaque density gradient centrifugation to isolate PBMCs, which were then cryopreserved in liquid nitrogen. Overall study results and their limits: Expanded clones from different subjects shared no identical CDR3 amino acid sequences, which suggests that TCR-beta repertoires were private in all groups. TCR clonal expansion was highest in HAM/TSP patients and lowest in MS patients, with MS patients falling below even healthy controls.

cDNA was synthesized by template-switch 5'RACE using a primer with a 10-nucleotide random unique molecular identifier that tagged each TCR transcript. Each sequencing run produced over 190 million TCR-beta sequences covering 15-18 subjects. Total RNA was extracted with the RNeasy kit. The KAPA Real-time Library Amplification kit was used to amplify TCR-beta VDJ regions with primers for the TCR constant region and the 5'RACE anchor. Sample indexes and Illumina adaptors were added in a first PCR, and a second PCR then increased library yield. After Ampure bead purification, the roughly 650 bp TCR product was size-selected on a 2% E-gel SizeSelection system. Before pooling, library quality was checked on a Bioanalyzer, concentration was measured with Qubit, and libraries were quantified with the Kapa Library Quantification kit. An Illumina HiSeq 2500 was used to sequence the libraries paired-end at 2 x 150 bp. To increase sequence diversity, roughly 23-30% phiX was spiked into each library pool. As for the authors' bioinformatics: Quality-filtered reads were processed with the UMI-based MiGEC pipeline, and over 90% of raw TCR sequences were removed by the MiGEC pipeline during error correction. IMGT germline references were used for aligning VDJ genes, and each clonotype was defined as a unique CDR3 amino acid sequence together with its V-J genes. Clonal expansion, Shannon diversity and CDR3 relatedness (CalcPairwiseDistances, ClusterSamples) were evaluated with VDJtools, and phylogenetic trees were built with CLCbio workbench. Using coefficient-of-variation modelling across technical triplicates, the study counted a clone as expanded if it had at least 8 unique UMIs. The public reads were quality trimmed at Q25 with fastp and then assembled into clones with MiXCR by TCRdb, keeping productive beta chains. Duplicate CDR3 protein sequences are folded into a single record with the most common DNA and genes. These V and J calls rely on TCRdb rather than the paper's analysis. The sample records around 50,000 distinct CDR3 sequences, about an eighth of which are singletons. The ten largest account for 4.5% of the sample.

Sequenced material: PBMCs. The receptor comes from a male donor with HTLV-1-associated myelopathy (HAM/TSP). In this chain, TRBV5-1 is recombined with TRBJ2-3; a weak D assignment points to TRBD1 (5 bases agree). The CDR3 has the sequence CASSSGLKGTDTQYF. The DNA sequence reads TGCGCCAGCAGCTCAGGGCTGAAGGGCACAGATACGCAGTATTTT. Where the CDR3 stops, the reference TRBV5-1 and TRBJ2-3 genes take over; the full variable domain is KAGVTQTPRYLIKTRGQQVTLSCSPISGHRSVSWYQQTPGQGLQFLFEYFSETQRNKGNFPGRFSGRQFSNSRSEMNVSTLELGDSALYLCASSSGLKGTDTQYFGPGTRLTVL.